This T cell receptor (beta chain) emerged from a study of blood T cells in healthy people across ages. Study details: Per every two T cells, about one barcoded beta molecule was captured by template switching. General study results and limits: Underestimates were what the diversity estimates from one million T cells were considered to be. Compared with aged donors, long-lived donors showed fewer expanded clones, suggesting selection.

Of note for this clonotype: What it binds is not known.

Primers used in a second PCR of roughly 6 to 12 cycles were a sample-barcoded 5' primer and a J-beta primer mix. A template-switch adaptor with 12 random nucleotides tagged each cDNA molecule. One entry per CDR3 protein, called by TCRdb with MiXCR from the 5' RACE reads. Seen here are about 900,000 distinct CDR3 sequences, 40% to 60% observed once, and the top ten hold roughly 12%. Trimming cost V 0 bases and J 10 bases, with 29 bases left between them. Germline V gene sequence: CDR1 SGHRS, CDR2 YFSETQ. This CDR3 comprises 19 residues. This TCR derives from a man aged 25 to 40 in good health. What was sequenced was blood. The rearrangement joins TRBV5-1 to TRBJ2-1, with D possibly matching TRBD2 (6 bases). CDR3 nucleotides: TGCGCCAGCAGCTTGGTGGGAACCGGGACGAGAGGAGGGTCCTACGAGCAGTTCTTC. This gives the protein CASSLVGTGTRGGSYEQFF.